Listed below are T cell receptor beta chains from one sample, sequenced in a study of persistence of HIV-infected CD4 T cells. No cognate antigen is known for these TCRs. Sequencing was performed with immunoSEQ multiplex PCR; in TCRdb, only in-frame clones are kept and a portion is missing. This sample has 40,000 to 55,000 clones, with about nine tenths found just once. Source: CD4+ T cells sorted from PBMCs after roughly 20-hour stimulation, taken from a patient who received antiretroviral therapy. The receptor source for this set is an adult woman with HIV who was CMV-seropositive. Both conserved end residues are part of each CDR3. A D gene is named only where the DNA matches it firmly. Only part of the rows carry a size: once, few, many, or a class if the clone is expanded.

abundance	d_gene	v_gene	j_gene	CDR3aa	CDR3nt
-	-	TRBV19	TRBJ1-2	CASTIGPDHYGYTF	TGTGCCAGTACCATCGGGCCAGATCACTATGGCTACACCTTC
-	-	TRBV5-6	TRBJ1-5	CASSLGYGRASNQPQHF	TGTGCCAGCAGCTTGGGATACGGCAGGGCTAGCAATCAGCCCCAGCATTTT
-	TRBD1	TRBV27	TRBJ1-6	CASSFDREQSPLHF	TGTGCCAGCAGTTTCGACAGGGAACAATCACCCCTCCACTTT
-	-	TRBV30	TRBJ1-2	CAWSVNRAFYGYTF	TGTGCCTGGAGTGTTAACAGGGCATTTTATGGCTACACCTTC
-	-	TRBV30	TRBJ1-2	CAYNGGDYYGYTF	TGTGCCTACAATGGGGGGGATTACTATGGCTACACCTTC
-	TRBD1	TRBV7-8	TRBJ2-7	CASSLAGQDYEQYF	TGTGCCAGCAGCTTAGCGGGACAGGACTACGAGCAGTACTTC
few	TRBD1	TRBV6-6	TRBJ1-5	CASSPGTAYSNQPQHF	TGTGCCAGCAGCCCTGGGACAGCCTATAGCAATCAGCCCCAGCATTTT
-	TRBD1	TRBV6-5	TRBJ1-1	CASSPGQGHTEAFF	TGTGCCAGCAGCCCGGGACAGGGTCACACTGAAGCTTTCTTT
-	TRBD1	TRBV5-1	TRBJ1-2	CASSLGTGVREGYTF	TGCGCCAGCAGCTTGGGGACAGGGGTGAGAGAGGGCTACACCTTC
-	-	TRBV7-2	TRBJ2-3	CASSLDRTDTQYF	TGTGCCAGCAGCTTAGACCGCACAGATACGCAGTATTTT
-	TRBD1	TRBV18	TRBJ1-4	CASSPRDSLNEKLFF	TGTGCCAGCTCACCGAGGGACAGCTTGAATGAAAAACTGTTTTTT
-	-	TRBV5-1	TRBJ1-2	CASSLALGQIYGYTF	TGCGCCAGCAGCTTGGCACTAGGACAGATCTATGGCTACACCTTC
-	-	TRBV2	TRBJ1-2	CASSEAAGYNYGYTF	TGTGCCAGCAGTGAAGCCGCAGGGTACAACTATGGCTACACCTTC
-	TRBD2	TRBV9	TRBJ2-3	CASSSGTSGGADTQYF	TGTGCCAGCAGTTCCGGGACTAGCGGGGGGGCAGATACGCAGTATTTT
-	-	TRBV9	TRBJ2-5	CASSPGPGVRGETQYF	TGTGCCAGCAGCCCCGGCCCGGGAGTTAGAGGGGAGACCCAGTACTTC
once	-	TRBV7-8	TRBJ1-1	CASSLGGTAIEAFF	TGTGCCAGCAGCTTAGGCGGGACTGCCATAGAAGCTTTCTTT
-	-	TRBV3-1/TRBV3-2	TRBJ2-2	CASSQVPTGQNTGELFF	TGTGCCAGCAGCCAAGTTCCTACGGGACAAAACACCGGGGAGCTGTTTTTT
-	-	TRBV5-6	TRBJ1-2	CASSLQGYYGYTF	TGTGCCAGCAGTTTACAGGGATACTATGGCTACACCTTC
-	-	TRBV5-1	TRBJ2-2	CASSVTGELFF	TGCGCCAGCAGCGTAACCGGGGAGCTGTTTTTT
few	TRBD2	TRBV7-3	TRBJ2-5	CASSTISGGGETQYF	TGTGCCAGCAGCACAATTAGCGGGGGCGGGGAGACCCAGTACTTC
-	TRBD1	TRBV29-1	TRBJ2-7	CSAAVTGVDEQYF	TGCAGCGCTGCTGTAACAGGGGTAGACGAGCAGTACTTC
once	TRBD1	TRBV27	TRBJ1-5	CASSLKWDRGNQPQHF	TGTGCCAGCAGTTTAAAATGGGACAGGGGAAATCAGCCCCAGCATTTT
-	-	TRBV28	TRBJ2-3	CASSGTGRGTDTQYF	TGTGCCAGCAGTGGTACGGGTCGAGGCACAGATACGCAGTATTTT
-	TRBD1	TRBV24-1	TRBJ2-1	CATSDLQGTGGNEQFF	TGTGCCACCAGTGATTTGCAGGGGACAGGGGGCAATGAGCAGTTCTTC
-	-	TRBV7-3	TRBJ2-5	CASSRGTGETQYF	TGTGCCAGCAGCCGTGGGACGGGGGAGACCCAGTACTTC
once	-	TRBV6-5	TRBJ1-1	CASSYSMVNTEAFF	TGTGCCAGCAGTTACTCAATGGTGAACACTGAAGCTTTCTTT
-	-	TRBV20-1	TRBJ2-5	CSASLDSGVETQYF	TGCAGTGCTAGTCTGGATTCGGGGGTAGAGACCCAGTACTTC
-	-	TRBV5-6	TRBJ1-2	CASSLAGGPSRHGYTF	TGTGCCAGCAGCTTGGCGGGAGGACCCTCTCGTCATGGCTACACCTTC
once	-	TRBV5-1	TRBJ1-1	CASSFGGDTEAFF	TGCGCCAGCAGCTTCGGGGGGGACACTGAAGCTTTCTTT
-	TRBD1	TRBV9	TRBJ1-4	CASSAGTGEKLFF	TGTGCCAGCAGCGCAGGGACAGGTGAAAAACTGTTTTTT
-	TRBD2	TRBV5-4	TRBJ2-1	CASSLFVAGAREQFF	TGTGCCAGCAGCTTGTTTGTAGCGGGGGCTAGGGAGCAGTTCTTC
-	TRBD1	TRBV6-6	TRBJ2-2	CASSPLGGAGELFF	TGTGCCAGCAGCCCCTTAGGGGGCGCCGGGGAGCTGTTTTTT
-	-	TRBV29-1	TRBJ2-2	CSVAGNTGELFF	TGCAGCGTTGCGGGGAACACCGGGGAGCTGTTTTTT
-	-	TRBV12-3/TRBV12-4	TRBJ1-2	CASSFGWGGYTF	TGTGCCAGCAGTTTCGGTTGGGGTGGCTACACCTTC
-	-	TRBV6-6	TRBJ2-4	CASGERGGIQYF	TGTGCCAGCGGAGAGAGAGGGGGCATTCAGTACTTC
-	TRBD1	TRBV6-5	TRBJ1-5	CASGTGVNQPQHF	TGTGCCAGCGGAACAGGGGTGAATCAGCCCCAGCATTTT
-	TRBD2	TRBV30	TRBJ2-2	CAWSGAGGNTGELFF	TGTGCCTGGAGTGGAGCGGGGGGTAACACCGGGGAGCTGTTTTTT
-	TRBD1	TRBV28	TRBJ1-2	CASGHRGAGYGYTF	TGTGCCAGCGGACACAGGGGAGCAGGTTATGGCTACACCTTC
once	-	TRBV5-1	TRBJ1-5	CASSLEAGDQPQHF	TGCGCCAGCAGCTTGGAGGCAGGGGATCAGCCCCAGCATTTT
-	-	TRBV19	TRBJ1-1	CASSRAGGLTEAFF	TGTGCCAGTAGTAGGGCCGGGGGCTTAACTGAAGCTTTCTTT
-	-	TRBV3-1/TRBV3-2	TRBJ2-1	CASSQEWTVYNEQFF	TGTGCCAGCAGCCAAGAATGGACAGTCTACAATGAGCAGTTCTTC
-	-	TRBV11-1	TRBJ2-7	CASSSKQGGLEQYF	TGTGCCAGCAGCTCTAAACAGGGGGGGCTCGAGCAGTACTTC
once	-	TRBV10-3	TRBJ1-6	CAISVGTYSPLHF	TGTGCCATCAGTGTTGGCACTTATTCACCCCTCCACTTT